This entry is about one T cell receptor beta chain. Its specificity is unknown. These data are taken from a study of early T cells in non-severe SARS-CoV-2 infection. In the study overall: Chains stayed unpaired after sequencing of bulk RNA from unsorted whole blood. Findings of the study overall: The study's VDJdb matching favored anti-spike CD8 responses and missed private and CD4 specificities.

Per the germline V gene, CDR1 is SGHRS and CDR2 is YFSETQ. V gave up 4 bases and J gave up 3 bases, with 14 bases separating them. The length of the CDR3 is 14 residues. Unique molecular identifiers were attached to individual cDNA molecules. TCRdb itself ran the 5' RACE reads through MiXCR, one entry per CDR3 protein. The sample yields 57,000 or so distinct CDR3 sequences, 10% to 15% seen once. The clonotype comes from an adult who was a healthcare worker with PCR-confirmed SARS-CoV-2 infection or an uninfected control (not recorded which). The chain is built from TRBV5-1 and TRBJ2-7; D is tentatively TRBD1 or TRBD2 (5 bases each). The sequencing sample was made of whole blood. The CDR3 DNA reads as TGCGCCAGCAGCATCGGGACGGGTTACTACGAGCAGTACTTC. Translating gives CASSIGTGYYEQYF.